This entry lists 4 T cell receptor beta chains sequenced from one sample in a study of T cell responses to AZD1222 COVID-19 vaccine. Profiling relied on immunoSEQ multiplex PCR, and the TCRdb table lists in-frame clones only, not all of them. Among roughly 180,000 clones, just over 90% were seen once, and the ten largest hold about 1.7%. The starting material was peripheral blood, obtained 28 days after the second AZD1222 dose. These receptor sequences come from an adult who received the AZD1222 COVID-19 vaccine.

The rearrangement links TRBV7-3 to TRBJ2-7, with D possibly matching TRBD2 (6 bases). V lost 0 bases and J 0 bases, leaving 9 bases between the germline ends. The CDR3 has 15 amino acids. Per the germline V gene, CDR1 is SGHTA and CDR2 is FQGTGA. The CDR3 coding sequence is TGTGCCAGCAGCTTAACGGCGGGAAGCTCCTACGAGCAGTACTTC. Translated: CASSLTAGSSYEQYF.

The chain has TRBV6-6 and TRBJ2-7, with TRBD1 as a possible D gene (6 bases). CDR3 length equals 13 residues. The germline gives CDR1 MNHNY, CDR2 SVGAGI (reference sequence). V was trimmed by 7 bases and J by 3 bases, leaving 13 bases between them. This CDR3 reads CASTGQLVYEQYF. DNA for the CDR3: TGTGCCAGCACCGGACAGTTGGTCTACGAGCAGTACTTC.

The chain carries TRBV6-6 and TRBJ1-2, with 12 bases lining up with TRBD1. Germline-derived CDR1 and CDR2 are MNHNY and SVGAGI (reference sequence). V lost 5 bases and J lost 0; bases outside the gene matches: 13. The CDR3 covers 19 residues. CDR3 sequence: CASSQRLWDRGQTNYGYTF. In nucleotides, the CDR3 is TGTGCCAGCAGTCAACGCCTCTGGGACAGGGGGCAGACTAACTATGGCTACACCTTC.

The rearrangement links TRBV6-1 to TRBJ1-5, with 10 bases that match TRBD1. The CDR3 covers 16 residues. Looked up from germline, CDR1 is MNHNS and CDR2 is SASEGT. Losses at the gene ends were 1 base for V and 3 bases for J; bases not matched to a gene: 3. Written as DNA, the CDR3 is TGTGCCAGCAGTGAAGTGACAGGGGGCTTCAATCAGCCCCAGCATTTT. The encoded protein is CASSEVTGGFNQPQHF.